Following are 28 T cell receptor beta chains from one sample sequenced in a study of blood T cell repertoires in COVID-19 (dated by TCRdb to 2018 to 2020). The library relied on the immunoSEQ multiplex PCR assay. TCRdb took over this immuneACCESS table, retaining in-frame rearrangements with V and J assigned. Such tables are incomplete; in checked studies, under half of the missing clones stem from an unresolved V gene, and the remainder is unexplained. This sample lists about 64,000 clones; roughly 88% were detected once. Of the sample, under 4% falls within the top ten clones. The sequenced material came from peripheral blood. The receptors originated from a man in his sixties or seventies with acute or convalescent COVID-19.

This clone has a handful of counts. The rearrangement links TRBV5-5 to TRBJ1-5, with 9 bases that match TRBD1. The V gene's germline CDR1 is SGHKS and CDR2 YYEKEE (reference sequence). The CDR3 is 14 amino acids. Trimming took 2 bases from V and 5 from J; bases not matched to a gene: 2. CDR3: CASSFRQGDQPQHF. Here the CDR3 DNA reads TGTGCCAGCAGCTTTCGACAGGGGGATCAGCCCCAGCATTTT.

V gene TRBV29-1 combines with J gene TRBJ2-5; D is ambiguous. Trimming took off 0 bases at V and 4 bases at J, with 21 bases between the two ends. This CDR3 has 17 amino acids. CDR1 and CDR2 (germline): SQVTM, ANQGSEA. CDR3 region: CSVEDPLYPGGRETQYF. CDR3 in DNA: TGCAGCGTTGAAGACCCGCTTTACCCGGGTGGCAGAGAGACCCAGTACTTC.

The chain is built from TRBV5-4 and TRBJ2-5, with 8 bases lining up with TRBD2. CDR1 and CDR2 from the germline V gene are SGHNT and YYREEE (reference sequence). CDR3 length: 15 amino acids. Unmatched junction bases numbered 11, after V lost 5 bases and J lost 5 bases. The CDR3 sequence is CASRNPGGPGETQYF. The CDR3 nucleotides are TGTGCCAGCAGGAACCCGGGGGGGCCCGGGGAGACCCAGTACTTC. Looking up the rest from reference TRBV5-4 and TRBJ2-5 gives the full variable domain: ETGVTQSPTHLIKTRGQQVTLRCSSQSGHNTVSWYQQALGQGPQFIFQYYREEENGRGNFPPRFSGLQFPNYSSELNVNALELDDSALYLCASRNPGGPGETQYFGPGTRLLVL.

The chain couples TRBV18 to TRBJ1-5, with 7 bases aligning to TRBD1. The germline V gene encodes CDR1 KGHSH and CDR2 LQKENI. The CDR3 has 16 residues. Germline trimming cut 4 bases from V and 3 bases from J; bases unmatched to any gene: 9. The CDR3 DNA reads as TGTGCCAGCTCACACCAAGGACAGGTCCACAATCAGCCCCAGCATTTT. Amino acid sequence: CASSHQGQVHNQPQHF.

The V gene is TRBV30, the J gene TRBJ1-5; maybe TRBD1 (6 bases). CDR1 GTSNPN and CDR2 SVGIG come from the germline V gene (reference sequence). Trimming pared 0 bases from V and 0 bases from J, leaving 18 bases between. The CDR3 is made up of 18 amino acids. CDR3 loop: CAWSVQRDNFYSNQPQHF. CDR3 coding DNA: TGTGCCTGGAGTGTACAGCGGGACAACTTCTATAGCAATCAGCCCCAGCATTTT.

The rearrangement links TRBV15 to TRBJ2-1; the D gene is possibly TRBD1 (6 bases). This CDR3 has 16 residues. In germline, CDR1 is LNHNV, CDR2 YYDKDF (reference sequence). Trimming shortened V by 4 bases and J by 2 bases, and 15 bases separated the two germline ends. Here the CDR3 DNA reads TGTGCCACCAGCACCTTAAGGGGGTCAACCTACAATGAGCAGTTCTTC. It is translated as CATSTLRGSTYNEQFF.

This clone turned up a few times. The gene calls are TRBV19 and TRBJ2-1; D may be TRBD1 (6 bases). The germline gives CDR1 LNHDA, CDR2 SQIVND (reference sequence). V lost 3 bases and J lost 6, with 9 bases in between. The CDR3 length is 13 residues. Written as DNA, the CDR3 is TGTGCCAGTAGTATGCTAGGGGGCAATGAGCAGTTCTTC. It encodes CASSMLGGNEQFF.

The chain recombines TRBV28 with TRBJ2-5; TRBD2 aligns across 8 bases. The CDR3 consists of 14 residues. The V gene end was trimmed by 6 bases and the J gene end by 6 bases; junction bases not matched to a gene: 9. Per germline, CDR1 MDHEN and CDR2 SYDVKM. The CDR3 here is CASSLGGAIKTQYF. CDR3 nucleotide sequence: TGTGCCAGCAGCCTCGGGGGGGCAATAAAGACCCAGTACTTC. Variable domain in full (rest from reference TRBV28 and TRBJ2-5): DVKVTQSSRYLVKRTGEKVFLECVQDMDHENMFWYRQDPGLGLRLIYFSYDVKMKEKGDIPEGYSVSREKKERFSLILESASTNQTSMYLCASSLGGAIKTQYFGPGTRLLVL.

The chain recombines TRBV24-1 with TRBJ1-2, with 11 bases identical to TRBD1. The V gene's germline CDR1 is KGHDR and CDR2 SFDVKD. V lost 5 bases, J lost 6 bases, and 10 bases stayed unmatched. This CDR3 has 16 residues. The CDR3 nucleotides read TGTGCCACCAGTGCTCTAACCGGGACAGGGGGTCATGGCTACACCTTC. It translates to CATSALTGTGGHGYTF.

The chain combines TRBV27 with TRBJ1-5, with TRBD1 matching over 7 bases. Germline V gene sequence: CDR1 MNHEY, CDR2 SMNVEV (reference sequence). V dropped 1 base and J dropped 1; count of bases not matched to a gene: 4. This CDR3 is 16 amino acids long. CDR3 sequence (DNA): TGTGCCAGCAGTTTATGGGCAGGGGGGAGCAATCAGCCCCAGCATTTT. It is translated as CASSLWAGGSNQPQHF.

This chain uses TRBV11-2 with TRBJ1-4; TRBD1 matches at 7 bases. Germline CDR1 SGHAT, CDR2 FQNNGV. The ends lost 1 base at V and 7 bases at J; junction bases unmatched: 6. This CDR3 comprises 15 residues. CDR3 protein: CASSLARQGIEKLFF. The CDR3, as DNA: TGTGCCAGCAGCTTAGCGCGACAGGGAATTGAAAAACTGTTTTTT. The full variable domain, in which reference TRBV11-2 and TRBJ1-4 provide the parts outside the CDR3, is EAGVAQSPRYKIIEKRQSVAFWCNPISGHATLYWYQQILGQGPKLLIQFQNNGVVDDSQLPKDRFSAERLKGVDSTLKIQPAKLEDSAVYLCASSLARQGIEKLFFGSGTQLSVL.

This chain connects TRBV28 to TRBJ1-6; TRBD1 matches at 7 bases. This CDR3 is built from 14 residues. Germline V gene sequence: CDR1 MDHEN, CDR2 SYDVKM. V was pared by 6 bases and J by 4 bases, with 3 bases of the junction left unmatched. CDR3 region: CASRKGQYNSPLHF. The CDR3 coding sequence is TGTGCCAGCAGGAAGGGACAGTATAATTCACCCCTCCACTTT.

The gene calls are TRBV7-2 and TRBJ1-5; D ambiguous. Germline assignment: CDR1 SGHTA and CDR2 FQGNSA. V dropped 1 base and J dropped 2 bases, with 3 bases sitting between them. The CDR3 extends over 13 amino acids. CDR3 amino acids: CASSLVGNQPQHF. Written as DNA, the CDR3 is TGTGCCAGCAGCTTAGTAGGCAATCAGCCCCAGCATTTT.

This chain links TRBV13 with TRBJ1-4, with 10 bases lining up with TRBD1. V shed 5 bases and J 14 bases; nucleotides not matched to a gene: 11. CDR1 PRHDT and CDR2 FYEKMQ come from the germline V gene (reference sequence). There are 14 residues in the CDR3. The CDR3 region has the DNA TGTGCCAGCAGCCGGGACAGGGGAAAGAGGGGGCTGTTTTTT. Translated: CASSRDRGKRGLFF.

The V gene is TRBV28, the J gene TRBJ1-2; TRBD1 matches at 10 bases. The CDR3 has 15 amino acids. Trimming took 1 base from V and 5 from J; bases not matched to a gene: 4. Germline CDR1 is MDHEN and CDR2 is SYDVKM. CDR3 sequence (DNA): TGTGCCAGCAGTTTATCGGACAGGGGGAGGTATGGCTACACCTTC. Translated, it gives CASSLSDRGRYGYTF.

The rearrangement joins TRBV18 to TRBJ2-5; 7 bases agree with TRBD1. Germline-derived CDR1 and CDR2 are KGHSH and LQKENI. V lost 8 bases, J lost 2 bases, and 5 bases stayed unmatched. The CDR3 runs to 13 residues. The CDR3 protein is CASRGTVQETQYF. The CDR3 DNA reads TGTGCCAGCAGGGGGACAGTTCAAGAGACCCAGTACTTC.

This sequence joins TRBV2 and TRBJ2-7; D may be TRBD1 (6 bases). V lost 2 bases and J lost 7, with 21 bases in between. CDR1 is SNHLY, CDR2 FYNNEI, per germline. The CDR3 has 16 residues. The CDR3 DNA follows: TGTGCCAGCAGTGAATGGTCGCAGTTAGGGGGTTGGGAGCAGTACTTC. It encodes CASSEWSQLGGWEQYF.

V and J are TRBV10-3 and TRBJ2-1; possible D gene TRBD1, 6 bases. The germline gives CDR1 ENHRY, CDR2 SYGVKD. The V end lost 4 bases, the J end lost 4 bases, and 17 bases lay between the germline ends. This CDR3 spans 16 amino acids. The CDR3: CAISVDPRGLYNEQFF. The DNA for the CDR3 is TGTGCCATCAGTGTAGACCCCAGGGGCCTATACAATGAGCAGTTCTTC.

The rearrangement links TRBV15 to TRBJ2-3; 13 bases map to TRBD2. Germline assignment: CDR1 LNHNV and CDR2 YYDKDF (reference sequence). V shed 5 bases, J shed 6 bases, and the junction held 2 bases outside the gene matches. The CDR3 covers 14 residues. Written as DNA, the CDR3 is TGTGCCACCAGCGGGACTAGCGGGGTTGATACGCAGTATTTT. It codes for CATSGTSGVDTQYF.

The rearrangement joins TRBV7-8 to TRBJ1-5; 12 bases are shared with TRBD1. The germline V gene encodes CDR1 SGHVS and CDR2 FQNEAQ. The CDR3 consists of 16 residues. After removal of 1 base from V and 7 bases from J, the junction contained 5 bases not matched to a gene. This CDR3 is CASSLGDRGLRQPQHF. The CDR3 DNA sequence: TGTGCCAGCAGCTTAGGGGACAGGGGGCTTAGGCAGCCCCAGCATTTT.

The rearrangement joins TRBV7-9 to TRBJ2-6, with 8 positions matching TRBD1. The J segment lost 2 bases and the V segment lost 7 bases, leaving 4 bases of the junction unmatched. Germline V gene lookup returns CDR1 SEHNR and CDR2 FQNEAQ (reference sequence). The CDR3 is 15 amino acids. The DNA of the CDR3 is TGTGCCAGCAACCACAGGGGGGCTGGGGCCAACGTCCTGACTTTC. Translation gives CASNHRGAGANVLTF.

The rearrangement links TRBV11-2 to TRBJ1-2; weak D call: TRBD1 (6 bases). The CDR3 covers 16 residues. Germline assignment: CDR1 SGHAT and CDR2 FQNNGV. V lost 5 bases and J lost 8, with 24 bases in between. CDR3 DNA: TGTGCCAGCAGCCCCCCCGGGACACCATTGTGGGGGGGCTACACCTTC. Amino acid sequence: CASSPPGTPLWGGYTF.

The chain employs TRBV19 and TRBJ2-3, with unresolved D. The germline CDR1 and CDR2 sequences are LNHDA and SQIVND (reference sequence). The CDR3 spans 14 residues. V was shortened by 3 bases and J by 0 bases, with 7 bases between the two germline ends. The CDR3 bases are TGTGCCAGTAGTATGTTCGGTAGCACAGATACGCAGTATTTT. Amino acid sequence: CASSMFGSTDTQYF.

This chain links TRBV25-1 with TRBJ2-7; possible D gene TRBD2, 6 bases. The CDR3 is 14 amino acids. Trimming took off 3 bases at V and 0 bases at J, with 9 bases between the two ends. The germline V gene encodes CDR1 MGHDK and CDR2 SYGVNS. The CDR3: CASSEGGISYEQYF. CDR3 sequence (DNA): TGTGCCAGCAGTGAGGGGGGTATCTCCTACGAGCAGTACTTC.

This chain connects TRBV9 to TRBJ1-4; D is perhaps TRBD1 (5 bases). CDR1 is SGDLS, CDR2 YYNGEE, per germline. V lost 4 bases, J lost 7 bases, and 14 bases lay in between. The CDR3 spans 14 residues. For the CDR3, the DNA is TGTGCCAGCAGCCTCGCCCAGGGTGGTGAAAAACTGTTTTTT. Its protein product is CASSLAQGGEKLFF.

The chain couples TRBV6-5 to TRBJ2-7, with TRBD1 matching over 7 bases. With 6 bases clipped from V and 3 bases from J, the junction kept 5 bases outside the gene matches. The CDR3 is 13 amino acids. The germline CDR1 and CDR2 sequences are MNHEY and SVGAGI. DNA for the CDR3: TGTGCCAGCAGACCGGGACAGAACTACGAGCAGTACTTC. It codes for CASRPGQNYEQYF.

The chain couples TRBV15 to TRBJ1-5, with D perhaps TRBD1 (5 bases). The CDR3 covers 15 residues. CDR1 LNHNV and CDR2 YYDKDF come from the germline V gene (reference sequence). Trimming stripped 0 bases from V and 9 bases from J, with 15 bases between. The CDR3 coding sequence is TGTGCCACCAGCAGAGATCGGGGGTTGAAGGGGCCCCAGCATTTT. It is translated as CATSRDRGLKGPQHF.

The chain links TRBV2 to TRBJ2-1, with 7 bases lining up with TRBD1. The CDR3 runs to 15 residues. Germline V gives CDR1 SNHLY, CDR2 FYNNEI. Trimming cost V 1 base and J 6 bases; bases outside gene matches: 6. CDR3 region: CASSEGQGTTNEQFF. Written as DNA, the CDR3 is TGTGCCAGCAGTGAAGGACAGGGAACTACCAATGAGCAGTTCTTC.